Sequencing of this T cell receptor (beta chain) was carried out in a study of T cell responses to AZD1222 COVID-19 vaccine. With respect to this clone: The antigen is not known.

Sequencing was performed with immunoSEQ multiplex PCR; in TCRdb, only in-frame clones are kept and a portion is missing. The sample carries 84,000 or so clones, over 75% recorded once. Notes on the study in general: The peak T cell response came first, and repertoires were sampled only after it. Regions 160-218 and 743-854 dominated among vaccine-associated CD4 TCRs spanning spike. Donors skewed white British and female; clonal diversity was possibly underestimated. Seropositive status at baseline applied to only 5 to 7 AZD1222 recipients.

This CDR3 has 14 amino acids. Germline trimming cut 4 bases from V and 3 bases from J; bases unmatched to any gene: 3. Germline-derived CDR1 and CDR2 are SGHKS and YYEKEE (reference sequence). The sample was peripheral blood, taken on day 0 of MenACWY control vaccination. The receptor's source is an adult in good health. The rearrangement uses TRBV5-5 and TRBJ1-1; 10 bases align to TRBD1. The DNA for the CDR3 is TGTGCCAGCAGCCGGGACAGGGGTTACACTGAAGCTTTCTTT. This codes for CASSRDRGYTEAFF.